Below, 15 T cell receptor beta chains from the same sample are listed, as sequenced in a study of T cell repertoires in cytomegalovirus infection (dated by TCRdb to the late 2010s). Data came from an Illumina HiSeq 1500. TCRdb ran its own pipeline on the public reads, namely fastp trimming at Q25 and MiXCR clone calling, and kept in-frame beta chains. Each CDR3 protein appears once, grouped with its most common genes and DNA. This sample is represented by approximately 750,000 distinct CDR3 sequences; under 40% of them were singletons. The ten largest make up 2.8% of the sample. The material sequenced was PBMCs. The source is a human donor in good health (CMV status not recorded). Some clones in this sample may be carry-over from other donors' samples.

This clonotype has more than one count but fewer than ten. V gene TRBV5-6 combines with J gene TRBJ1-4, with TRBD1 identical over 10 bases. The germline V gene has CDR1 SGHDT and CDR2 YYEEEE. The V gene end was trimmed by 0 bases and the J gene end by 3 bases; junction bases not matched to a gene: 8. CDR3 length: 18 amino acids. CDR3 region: CASSLATGGIGPNEKLFF. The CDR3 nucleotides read TGTGCCAGCAGCTTGGCGACAGGGGGCATCGGTCCTAATGAAAAACTGTTTTTT.

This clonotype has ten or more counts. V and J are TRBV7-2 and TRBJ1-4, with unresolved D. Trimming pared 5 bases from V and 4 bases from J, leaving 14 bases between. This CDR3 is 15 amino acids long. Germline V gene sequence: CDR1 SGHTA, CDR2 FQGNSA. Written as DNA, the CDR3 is TGTGCCAGCAGCCCCCGGCGGGGATTTAATGAAAAACTGTTTTTT. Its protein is CASSPRRGFNEKLFF.

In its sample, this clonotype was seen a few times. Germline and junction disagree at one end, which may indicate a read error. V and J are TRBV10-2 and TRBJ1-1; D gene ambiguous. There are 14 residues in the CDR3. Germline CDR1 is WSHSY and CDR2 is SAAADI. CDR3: CASTEGGVNTEAFF. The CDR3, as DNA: TGCGCGAGCACGGAGGGCGGTGTGAACACTGAAGCTTTCTTT.

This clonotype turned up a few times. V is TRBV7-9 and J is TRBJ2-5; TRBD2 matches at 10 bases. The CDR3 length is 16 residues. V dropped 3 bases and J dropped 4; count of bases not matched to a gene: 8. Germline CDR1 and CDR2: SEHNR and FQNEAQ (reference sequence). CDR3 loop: CASSFGSGRIGETQYF. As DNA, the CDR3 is TGTGCCAGCAGCTTTGGTAGCGGGAGGATCGGAGAGACCCAGTACTTC. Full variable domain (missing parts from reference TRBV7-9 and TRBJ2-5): DTGVSQNPRHKITKRGQNVTFRCDPISEHNRLYWYRQTLGQGPEFLTYFQNEAQLEKSRLLSDRFSAERPKGSFSTLEIQRTEQGDSAMYLCASSFGSGRIGETQYFGPGTRLLVL.

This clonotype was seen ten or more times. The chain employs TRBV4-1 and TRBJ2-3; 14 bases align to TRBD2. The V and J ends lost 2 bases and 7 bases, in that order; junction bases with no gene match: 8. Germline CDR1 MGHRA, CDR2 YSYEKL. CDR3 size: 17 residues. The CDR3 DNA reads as TGCGCCAGCAGCCAAAGGACTAGCGGGGGGTCCCTTAATACGCAGTATTTT. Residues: CASSQRTSGGSLNTQYF.

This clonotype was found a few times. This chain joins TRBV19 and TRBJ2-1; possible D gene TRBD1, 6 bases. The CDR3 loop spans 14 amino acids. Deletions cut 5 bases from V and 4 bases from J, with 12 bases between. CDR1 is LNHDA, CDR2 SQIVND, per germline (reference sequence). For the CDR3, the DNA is TGTGCCAGTAGTGCCGTGGACAGTTACAATGAGCAGTTCTTC. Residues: CASSAVDSYNEQFF.

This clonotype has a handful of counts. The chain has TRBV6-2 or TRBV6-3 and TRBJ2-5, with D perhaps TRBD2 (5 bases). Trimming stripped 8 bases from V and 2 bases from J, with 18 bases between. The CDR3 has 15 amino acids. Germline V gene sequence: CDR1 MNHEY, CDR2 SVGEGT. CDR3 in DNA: TGTGCCAGCTCCCCGGGGAGCGCCCTTCAAGAGACCCAGTACTTC. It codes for CASSPGSALQETQYF.

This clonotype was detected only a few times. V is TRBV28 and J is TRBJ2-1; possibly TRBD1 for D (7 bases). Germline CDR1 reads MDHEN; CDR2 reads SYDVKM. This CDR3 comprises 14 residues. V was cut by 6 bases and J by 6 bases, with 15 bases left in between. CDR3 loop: CASRPQGGVNEQFF. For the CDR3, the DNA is TGTGCCAGCAGACCGCAGGGGGGAGTCAATGAGCAGTTCTTC.

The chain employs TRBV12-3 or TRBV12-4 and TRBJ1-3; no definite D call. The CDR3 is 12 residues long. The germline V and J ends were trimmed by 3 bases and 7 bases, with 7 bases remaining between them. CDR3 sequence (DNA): TGTGCCAGCAGTTTTGGGCAGAACACCATATATTTT. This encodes CASSFGQNTIYF.

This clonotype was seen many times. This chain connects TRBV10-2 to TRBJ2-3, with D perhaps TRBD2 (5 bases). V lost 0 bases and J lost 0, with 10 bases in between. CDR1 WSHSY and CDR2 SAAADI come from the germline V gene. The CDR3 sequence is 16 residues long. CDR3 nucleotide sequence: TGCGCCAGCAGTGAGTCCGGAGGTGCTAGCACAGATACGCAGTATTTT. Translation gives CASSESGGASTDTQYF.

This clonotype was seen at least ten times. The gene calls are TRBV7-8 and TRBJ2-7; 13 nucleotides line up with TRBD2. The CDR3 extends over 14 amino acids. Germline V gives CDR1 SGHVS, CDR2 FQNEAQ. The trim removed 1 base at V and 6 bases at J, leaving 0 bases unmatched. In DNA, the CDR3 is TGTGCCAGCAGCTTAGGGACTAGCGGGGGCGAGCAGTACTTC. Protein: CASSLGTSGGEQYF.

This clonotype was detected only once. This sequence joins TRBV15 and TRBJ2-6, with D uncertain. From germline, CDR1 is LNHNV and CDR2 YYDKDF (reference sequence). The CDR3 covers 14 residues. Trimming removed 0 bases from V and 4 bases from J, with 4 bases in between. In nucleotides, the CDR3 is TGTGCCACCAGCAGAGATGGGGGGGCCAACGTCCTGACTTTC. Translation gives CATSRDGGANVLTF.

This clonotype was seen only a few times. CDR3 loop: CSASRGGGYGYTF. In DNA form, the CDR3 reads TGCAGTGCTAGCAGGGGAGGAGGGTATGGCTACACCTTC. The J gene is TRBJ1-2, the V gene TRBV20-1; maybe TRBD1 (6 bases). V shed 3 bases and J shed 5 bases, with 13 bases lying between them. This CDR3 comprises 13 residues. Germline CDR1 DFQATT, CDR2 SNEGSKA (reference sequence).

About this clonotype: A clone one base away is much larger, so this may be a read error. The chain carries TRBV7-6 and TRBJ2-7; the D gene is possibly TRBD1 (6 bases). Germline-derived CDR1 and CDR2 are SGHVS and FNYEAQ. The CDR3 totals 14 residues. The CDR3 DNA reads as TGTGCCAGGAGCTTAAGCAGGGGATCCTACGAGCAGTACTTC. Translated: CARSLSRGSYEQYF.

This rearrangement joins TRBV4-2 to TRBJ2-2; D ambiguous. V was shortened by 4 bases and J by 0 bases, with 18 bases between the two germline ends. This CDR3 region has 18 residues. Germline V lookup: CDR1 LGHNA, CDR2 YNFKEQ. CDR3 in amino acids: CASSPRGGQTPNTGELFF. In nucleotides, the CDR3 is TGTGCCAGCAGCCCCCGAGGCGGCCAGACTCCGAACACCGGGGAGCTGTTTTTT.